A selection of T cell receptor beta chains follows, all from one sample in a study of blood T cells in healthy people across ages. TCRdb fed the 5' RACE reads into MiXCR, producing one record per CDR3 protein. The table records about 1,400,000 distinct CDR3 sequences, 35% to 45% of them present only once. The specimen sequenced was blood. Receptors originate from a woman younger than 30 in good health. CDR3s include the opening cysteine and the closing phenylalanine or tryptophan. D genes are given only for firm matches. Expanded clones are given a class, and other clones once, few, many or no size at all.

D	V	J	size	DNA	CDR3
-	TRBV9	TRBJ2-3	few	TGTGCCAGCAGCGTAGGCGGGGGCCAATTCACAGATACGCAGTATTTT	CASSVGGGQFTDTQYF
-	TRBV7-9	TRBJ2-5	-	TGTGCCAGCAGCTTAGTGGTACTTACGAAAGAGACCCAGTACTTC	CASSLVVLTKETQYF
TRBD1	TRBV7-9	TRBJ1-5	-	TGTGCCAGCAGCCACCAGGGACAGGTCGGAGGTCAGCCCCAGCATTTT	CASSHQGQVGGQPQHF
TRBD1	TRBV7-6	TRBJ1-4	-	TGTGCCAGCAGCTTAGATTCCCGGCAGGGGGGGCAAAAACTGTTTTTT	CASSLDSRQGGQKLFF
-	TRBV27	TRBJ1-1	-	TGTGCCAGCAGTTCCAGGGAGAACACTGAAGCTTTCTTT	CASSSRENTEAFF
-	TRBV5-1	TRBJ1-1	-	TGCGCCAGCAGTATCAGGGGCACTGAAGCTTTCTTT	CASSIRGTEAFF
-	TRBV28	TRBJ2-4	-	TGTGCCAGCAGTCTAGGCAGGGTATCCAAAAACATTCAGTACTTC	CASSLGRVSKNIQYF
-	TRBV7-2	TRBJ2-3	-	TGTGCCAGCAGCTTAGTCGTTGGGGGATCCGCAGATACGCAGTATTTT	CASSLVVGGSADTQYF
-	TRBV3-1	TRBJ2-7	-	TGTGCCAGCTCAGCAGCGACCGAGCAGTACTTC	CASSAATEQYF
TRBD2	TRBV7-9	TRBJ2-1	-	TGTGCCAGCGGCAAGCGGACTAGCGGGGGGCCCCAATCGAGGAATGAGCAGTTCTTC	CASGKRTSGGPQSRNEQFF
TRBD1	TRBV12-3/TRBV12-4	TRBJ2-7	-	TGTGCCAGCAGGGGGACAGGAAGAGAGTCCCAGTACTTC	CASRGTGRESQYF
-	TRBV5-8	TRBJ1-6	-	TGTGCCAGCAGCCGACGTGGGGGGTCGAATAATTCACCCCTCCACTTT	CASSRRGGSNNSPLHF
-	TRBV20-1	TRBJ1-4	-	TGCAGTCCCGAGTCGGCCACTTCTAATGAAAAACTGTTTTTT	CSPESATSNEKLFF
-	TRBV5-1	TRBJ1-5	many	TGCGCCAGCAGCTTGTCTCAGATCCCCAGAAGCAATCAGCCCCAGCATTTT	CASSLSQIPRSNQPQHF
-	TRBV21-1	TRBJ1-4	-	TGTGCCAGCAGCAAAGCAGGGAGAGGTTTCAATGAAAAACTGTTTTTT	CASSKAGRGFNEKLFF
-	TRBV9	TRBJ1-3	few	TGTGCCAGCAGCCCCCGGGGTTTGGAAAGCTCTGGAAACACCATATATTTT	CASSPRGLESSGNTIYF
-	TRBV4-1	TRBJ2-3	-	TGCGCCAGCAGCCAAGAGAGGGCTGGGGCAGATACGCAGTATTTT	CASSQERAGADTQYF
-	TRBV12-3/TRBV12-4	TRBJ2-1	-	TGTGCCAGCAGTTTTAGGAGCAATGAGCAGTTCTTC	CASSFRSNEQFF
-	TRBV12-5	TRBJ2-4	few	TGTGCTAGTGGTCCCTCGCAGGGTACCCGAAATTTCATTCAGTACTTC	CASGPSQGTRNFIQYF
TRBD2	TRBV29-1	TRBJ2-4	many	TGCAGCGTTGAAGTCGGGACTAGCCGGAACATTCAGTACTTC	CSVEVGTSRNIQYF
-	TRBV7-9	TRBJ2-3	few	TGTGCCAGCAGCGCCCCGAATCAAGATACGCAGTATTTT	CASSAPNQDTQYF
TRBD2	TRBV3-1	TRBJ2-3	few	TGTGCCAGCAGCCTACTAGCGGGAAAAAGCACAGATACGCAGTATTTT	CASSLLAGKSTDTQYF
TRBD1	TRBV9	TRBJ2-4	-	TGTGCCAGCAGCGCATCTCCGGGACAGACAGCCAAAAACATTCAGTACTTC	CASSASPGQTAKNIQYF
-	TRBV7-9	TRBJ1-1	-	TGTGCCAGCAGCTTACAGCTCCAGGGAGAAGCTTTCTTT	CASSLQLQGEAFF
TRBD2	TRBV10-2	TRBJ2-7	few	TGCGCCAGCAGTGAGCGCCTAGCGGGGGGGCTTACCTCCTACGAGCAGTACTTC	CASSERLAGGLTSYEQYF
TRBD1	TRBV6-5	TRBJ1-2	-	TGTGCCAGCACGAGGGCGACAGGGATCTATGGCTACACCTTC	CASTRATGIYGYTF
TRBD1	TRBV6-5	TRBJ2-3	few	TGTGCCAGCAGTTACACGGGACAGGGGTCCCTCACAGATACGCAGTATTTT	CASSYTGQGSLTDTQYF
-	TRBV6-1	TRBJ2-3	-	TGTGCCAGCAGTGTAGACAGTACTAGCACAGATACGCAGTATTTT	CASSVDSTSTDTQYF
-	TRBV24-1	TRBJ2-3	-	TGTGCCACCAGTGATTTGCGAGGGACCGGGGTTAGGGCAGATACGCAGTATTTT	CATSDLRGTGVRADTQYF
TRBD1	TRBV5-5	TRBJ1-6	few	TGTGCCAGCAGCGGGACAGGGAGTAATTCACCCCTCCACTTT	CASSGTGSNSPLHF
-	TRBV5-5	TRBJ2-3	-	TGTGCCAGCAGCTTGTTACAGGGAAGGTCATCAGATACGCAGTATTTT	CASSLLQGRSSDTQYF
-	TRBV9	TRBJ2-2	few	TGTGCCAGCAGCCGGGGTGGAGTCACCGGGGAGCTGTTTTTT	CASSRGGVTGELFF
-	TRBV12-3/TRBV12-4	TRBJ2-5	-	TGTGCCAGCAGAACCCCGGGGGAGACCCAGTACTTC	CASRTPGETQYF